The source of this T cell receptor (beta chain) is a study of T cell responses to AZD1222 COVID-19 vaccine. Whole-study results and caveats: CD4 TCRs covered the whole spike, strongest at regions 160-218 and 743-854. The sample set comprised mostly white British donors with more females, and clonal diversity was possibly underestimated.

About this clone itself: What it binds is not known.

V shed 3 bases and J shed 3 bases, with 15 bases lying between them. CDR1 is MNHEY, CDR2 SMNVEV, per germline (reference sequence). This CDR3 is 16 amino acids long. Generated by immunoSEQ multiplex PCR, the TCRdb table keeps only in-frame clones and is missing some. The table includes some 180,000 clones, 85% to 95% detected once. The chain recombines TRBV27 with TRBJ1-5; D gene ambiguous. Sequences were derived from peripheral blood, sampled on day 0 of AZD1222 vaccination. This receptor was obtained from an adult in good health. The CDR3 spells CASSFLGPQNNQPQHF. The CDR3, as DNA: TGTGCCAGCAGTTTTCTAGGGCCCCAGAACAATCAGCCCCAGCATTTT.